This record covers a single T cell receptor (beta chain). The repertoire was sequenced with immunoSEQ multiplex PCR; TCRdb's copy has only in-frame clones and lacks some. The repertoire holds 150,000 or so clones, with roughly 75% as singletons. The germline V gene has CDR1 SGHRS and CDR2 YFSETQ. V was cut by 1 base and J by 11 bases, with 15 bases left in between. The CDR3 length is 13 residues. The data are from a study of blood T cell repertoires in COVID-19. Study details: COVID-19 samples collected from the United States, Italy and Spain covered acute and convalescent phases.

Two negative PCRs, clearance, or symptom resolution had been documented for recovered Cohort 3 donors. The chain combines TRBV5-1 with TRBJ1-2, with D unresolved. The sample consisted of PBMCs or T cells enriched from blood (not recorded which). The origin of this receptor is a woman aged 45-65 years who had recovered from COVID-19. CDR3 region: CASSLSPLSGYTF. The DNA for the CDR3 is TGCGCCAGCAGCTTGTCTCCTCTTTCGGGTTACACCTTC.